Described below is a single T cell receptor (beta chain) sequence and its context. This CDR3 contains 16 residues. Trimming removed 1 base from V and 2 bases from J; junction bases left unmatched: 3. From germline, CDR1 is MNHNS and CDR2 SASEGT. In the original analysis: It was from reference gene primer amplification that nucleated cell counts were estimated. The table came from immunoSEQ multiplex PCR; TCRdb's copy has only in-frame clones and leaves some out. The D gene and trimming were derived from the DNA, and the V and J assignments and clone size from that table. Of 110,000 or so clones listed, approximately 83% are singletons. This sample stems from a study of blood T cell repertoires in COVID-19. Study in general: The United States, Italy and Spain were the sources of the acute and convalescent COVID-19 samples. PBMCs, B-cell-depleted T cells, or T cells were the source of the cDNA or gDNA that made up the material.

This sequence originates from a man aged 50-60 years with acute or convalescent COVID-19. The chain recombines TRBV6-1 with TRBJ2-1; 9 nucleotides line up with TRBD2. Sequencing was performed on peripheral blood. The CDR3 sequence: CASSEVVAGAYNEQFF. The CDR3 DNA reads as TGTGCCAGCAGTGAAGTAGTAGCGGGGGCCTACAATGAGCAGTTCTTC.